This T cell receptor (beta chain) was captured in a study of blood T cells in healthy people across ages. There are 12 residues in the CDR3. Germline V gives CDR1 MNHEY, CDR2 SVGAGI. Trimming took 3 bases from V and 1 from J, leaving 3 bases between them. This clonotype was detected ten times or more. Through a sample-barcoded 5' primer and a J-beta primer mix, a second PCR was run for about 6 to 11 cycles. TCRdb passed the 5' RACE reads through MiXCR, listing each CDR3 protein once. The data show 1.4 million to 1.5 million distinct CDR3 sequences, 42% seen once. Specimen: blood. The clonotype was recovered from a young woman in good health. V is TRBV6-5 and J is TRBJ1-1; no clear D. CDR3 loop: CASSYRNTEAFF. CDR3 DNA: TGTGCCAGCAGTTATAGGAACACTGAAGCTTTCTTT.